These 8 T cell receptor beta chains originate from one sample sequenced in a study of a mutant IDH1 vaccine in newly diagnosed glioma. The time point: week 11, during vaccination. One vaccine dose held 300 ug of mutant IDH1 20-mer peptide and came with topical imiquimod. No antigen is known for these receptors. Produced via immunoSEQ multiplex PCR; TCRdb's table is partial and in-frame only. The table lists around 130,000 clones, roughly 78% of them singletons. The starting material was PBMCs, obtained from a glioma patient whose treatment included an IDH1 peptide vaccine. The receptors shown here come from a man aged 40-55 years with glioma.

This clone was recorded a few times. This rearrangement joins TRBV5-1 to TRBJ2-3; 8 bases align to TRBD2. This CDR3 has 15 residues. CDR1 and CDR2 (germline): SGHRS, YFSETQ. The V segment lost 0 bases and the J segment 5 bases; nucleotides outside the gene matches: 5. This CDR3 is CASSLAGGPGDTQYF. In DNA form, the CDR3 reads TGCGCCAGCAGCTTGGCGGGGGGGCCAGGAGATACGCAGTATTTT.

The J gene is TRBJ2-3, the V gene TRBV28; D is unclear. Germline V gene lookup returns CDR1 MDHEN and CDR2 SYDVKM. Trimming removed 0 bases at V and 5 bases at J, with 15 bases between. The CDR3 has 16 residues. The CDR3 sequence: CASSLWIGATGDTQYF. The CDR3 nucleotides are TGTGCCAGCAGTTTATGGATAGGAGCTACCGGAGATACGCAGTATTTT.

The chain employs TRBV25-1 and TRBJ2-6; unclear D gene. Germline-derived CDR1 and CDR2 are MGHDK and SYGVNS. Trimming removed 11 bases at V and 4 bases at J, with 9 bases between. The CDR3 length is 12 residues. The CDR3 sequence: CASLGGANVLTF. In nucleotides, the CDR3 is TGTGCCTCCTTGGGCGGGGCCAACGTCCTGACTTTC.

This clone was recorded a few times. The sample contains more than one DNA sequence encoding this CDR3. This chain connects TRBV2 to TRBJ1-1; no reliable D call. CDR3 length: 16 amino acids. V shed 1 base and J shed 0 bases, with 12 bases lying between them. Germline CDR1 and CDR2: SNHLY and FYNNEI. CDR3 sequence: CASSEVILGLNTEAFF. The CDR3 DNA sequence: TGTGCCAGCAGTGAAGTGATTTTGGGCCTGAACACTGAAGCTTTCTTT.

V usage is TRBV4-3 and J usage is TRBJ2-7, with 7 bases aligning to TRBD1. CDR3 length: 15 residues. V shed 1 base and J 3 bases; nucleotides not matched to a gene: 6. CDR1 and CDR2 from the germline V gene are LGHNA and YSLEER. CDR3 sequence: CASSQGTGEHYEQYF. The CDR3 DNA reads as TGCGCCAGCAGCCAAGGAACAGGGGAACACTACGAGCAGTACTTC.

V and J are TRBV15 and TRBJ1-2, with D possibly being TRBD1 (5 bases). Germline assignment: CDR1 LNHNV and CDR2 YYDKDF (reference sequence). The CDR3 sequence is 14 residues long. The V and J ends lost 1 base and 10 bases respectively, with 16 bases between them. CDR3 in DNA: TGTGCCACCAGCAGAGGACAGCTCCCTCCTATCTACACCTTC. This encodes CATSRGQLPPIYTF.

As concerns this clone: Other DNA sequences within the sample encode an identical CDR3. The rearrangement joins TRBV6-5 to TRBJ1-1; the D is unclear. Trimming left V 8 bases short and J 0 bases short, with 10 bases between. Germline CDR1 and CDR2: MNHEY and SVGAGI. This CDR3 comprises 13 residues. The CDR3 region is CASGGRLNTEAFF. The CDR3 DNA is TGTGCCAGCGGAGGACGGCTGAACACTGAAGCTTTCTTT.

V usage is TRBV7-9 and J usage is TRBJ2-7, with D perhaps TRBD1 or TRBD2 (5 bases each). This CDR3 spans 16 amino acids. The germline V gene has CDR1 SEHNR and CDR2 FQNEAQ (reference sequence). The V gene lost 5 bases and the J gene lost 0 bases, with 17 bases spanning the gap. In DNA form, the CDR3 reads TGTGCCAGCAGCCCGACCGGGACGGCGAGCTCCTACGAGCAGTACTTC. Protein sequence: CASSPTGTASSYEQYF. The full variable domain, rest sourced from reference TRBV7-9 and TRBJ2-7, is DTGVSQNPRHKITKRGQNVTFRCDPISEHNRLYWYRQTLGQGPEFLTYFQNEAQLEKSRLLSDRFSAERPKGSFSTLEIQRTEQGDSAMYLCASSPTGTASSYEQYFGPGTRLTVT.